The T cell receptor beta chain under discussion was sequenced for a study of blood T cell repertoires in COVID-19 (dated by TCRdb to the early 2020s). Context from the whole study: Samples from collaborators originated in the United States, Italy and Spain and spanned both the acute and convalescent phases of COVID-19. The material from the prospective study consisted of cDNA or gDNA derived from T cells, B-cell-depleted T cells, or PBMCs. Subjects who had been exposed to COVID-19, were actively infected with it, or had recovered from it provided the deeply sampled blood TCRbeta repertoires that made up the dataset. The repertoires were made available in a free public database intended to serve as a resource for research on the immune response to SARS-CoV-2. The samples were drawn from two sources: the first 160 participants of the ongoing ImmuneRACE study, and over 950 subjects contributed by 6 global collaborators. A de-identified subject ID, COVID-19 status, age in years and sex were almost always included in the sample metadata. Where available, HLA class I and class II types were obtained from metadata supplied by the sample provider rather than from assay-based typing.

Each collaborating institution followed its own protocols to collect whole blood in K2EDTA tubes. For TCRbeta analysis, collaborators shipped samples in one of three forms: frozen whole blood, isolated PBMCs, or DNA extracted from either of those sample types. This clone was seen only once. No cognate antigen has been identified for it. No much larger clone exists at a distance of one base, and base qualities are not known. The immunoSEQ Assay, a bias-controlled multiplex PCR, was used to amplify TCRbeta CDR3 regions from genomic DNA. The paper's data handling went like this. The number of nucleated cells in each sample was estimated by amplification of reference gene primers within the assay. To quantify the absolute abundance of each unique TCRbeta CDR3 rearrangement, sequence reads were collapsed and filtered. For each sample, productive Simpson clonality was calculated as the square root of Simpson's diversity index over productive rearrangements. TCRdb mirrors the immuneACCESS table, restricted to in-frame sequences. Some clones are absent from its copies; in checked studies, under half trace to an unresolved V gene, and the reason for the others is unknown. V and J calls and clone size are those listed in that table; D and trimming were worked out from the DNA. This sample comprises around 150,000 clones, 60% to 85% of them detected only once. Jointly, the top ten make up roughly 8.4% of the sample.

The CDR3 contains 16 residues, cysteine and phenylalanine counted. Only the CDR3 region is kept as DNA, spanning 48 bases read in frame from base 1. The CDR1 and CDR2 encoded by the germline V gene are LGHNA and YNFKEQ. Clipping removes 0 bases from V and 4 bases from J, with 8 as the unmatched junction base count. Beyond this particular receptor, the publication reports: The amount of clinical and demographic metadata varied by source and participant and was provided uncurated.

Source material: peripheral blood. This clonotype was sampled from a man aged 55 to 70 with acute or convalescent COVID-19. The rearrangement combines TRBV4-2 with TRBJ1-2, with TRBD1 identical over 7 junction bases. The nucleotide sequence is given as TGTGCCAGCAGCCAAGATTGGGAAGGGGGCGGCTATGGCTACACCTTC. Translated, this gives CASSQDWEGGGYGYTF.